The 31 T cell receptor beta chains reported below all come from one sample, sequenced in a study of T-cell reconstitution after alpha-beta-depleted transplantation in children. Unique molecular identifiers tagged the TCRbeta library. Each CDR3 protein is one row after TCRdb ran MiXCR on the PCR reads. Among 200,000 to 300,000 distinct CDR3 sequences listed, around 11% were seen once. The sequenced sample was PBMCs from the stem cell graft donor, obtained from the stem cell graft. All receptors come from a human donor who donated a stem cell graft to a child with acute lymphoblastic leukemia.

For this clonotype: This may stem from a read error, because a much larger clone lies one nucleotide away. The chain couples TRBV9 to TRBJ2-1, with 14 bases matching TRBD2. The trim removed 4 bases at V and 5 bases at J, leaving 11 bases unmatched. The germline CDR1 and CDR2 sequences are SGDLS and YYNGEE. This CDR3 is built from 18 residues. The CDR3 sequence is CASSRRLAGGSTHNEQFF. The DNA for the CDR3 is TGTGCCAGCAGCCGAAGACTAGCGGGGGGGTCAACCCACAATGAGCAGTTCTTC.

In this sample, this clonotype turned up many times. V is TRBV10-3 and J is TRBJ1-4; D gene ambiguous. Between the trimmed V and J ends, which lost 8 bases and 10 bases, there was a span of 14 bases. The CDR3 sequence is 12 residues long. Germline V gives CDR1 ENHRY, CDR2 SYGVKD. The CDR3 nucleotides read TGTGCCATCGGGCCAGCGGTCGGAAAACTGTTTTTT. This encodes CAIGPAVGKLFF.

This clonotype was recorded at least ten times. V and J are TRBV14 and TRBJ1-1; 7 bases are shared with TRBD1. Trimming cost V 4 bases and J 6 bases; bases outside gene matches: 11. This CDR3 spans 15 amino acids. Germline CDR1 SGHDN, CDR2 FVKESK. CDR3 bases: TGTGCCAGCAGCCTATTGACAGGGTCGAGTGCTGAAGCTTTCTTT. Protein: CASSLLTGSSAEAFF.

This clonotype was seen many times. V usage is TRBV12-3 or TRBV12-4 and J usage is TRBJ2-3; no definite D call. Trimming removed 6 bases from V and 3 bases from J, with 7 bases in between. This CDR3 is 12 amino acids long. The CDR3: CASRETTDTQYF. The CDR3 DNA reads TGTGCCAGCAGGGAGACAACAGATACGCAGTATTTT.

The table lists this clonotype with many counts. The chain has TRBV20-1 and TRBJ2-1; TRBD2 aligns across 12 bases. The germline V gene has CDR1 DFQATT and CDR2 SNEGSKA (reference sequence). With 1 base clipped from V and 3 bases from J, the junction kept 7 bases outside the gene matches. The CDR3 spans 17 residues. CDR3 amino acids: CSARASGRAGGYNEQFF. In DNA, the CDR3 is TGCAGTGCTAGAGCTAGCGGGAGGGCCGGGGGCTACAATGAGCAGTTCTTC.

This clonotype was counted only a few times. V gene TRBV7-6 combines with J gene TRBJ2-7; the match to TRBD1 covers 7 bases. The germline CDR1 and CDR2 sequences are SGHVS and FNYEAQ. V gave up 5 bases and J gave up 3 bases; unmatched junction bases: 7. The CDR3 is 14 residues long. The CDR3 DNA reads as TGTGCCAGCAGCCCTACAGGGGAGATCTACGAGCAGTACTTC. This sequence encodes CASSPTGEIYEQYF.

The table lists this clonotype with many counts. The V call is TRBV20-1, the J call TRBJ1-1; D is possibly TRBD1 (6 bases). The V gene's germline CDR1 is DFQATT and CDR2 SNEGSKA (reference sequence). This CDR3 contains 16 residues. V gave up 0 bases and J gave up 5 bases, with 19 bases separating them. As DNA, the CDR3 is TGCAGTGCTAGAGATGCGGGTCGGGGGCAGAGGACTGAAGCTTTCTTT. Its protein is CSARDAGRGQRTEAFF.

CDR3 DNA: TGTGCCAGCAGCCCACCCGGACAGGGGGATCAGCCCCAGCATTTT. Amino acids: CASSPPGQGDQPQHF. The rearrangement links TRBV7-9 to TRBJ1-5; TRBD1 matches at 10 bases. Trimming at V came to 5 bases and at J to 5 bases, leaving 6 bases not matched to a gene. CDR3 size: 15 residues. Germline lookup yields CDR1 SEHNR and CDR2 FQNEAQ (reference sequence).

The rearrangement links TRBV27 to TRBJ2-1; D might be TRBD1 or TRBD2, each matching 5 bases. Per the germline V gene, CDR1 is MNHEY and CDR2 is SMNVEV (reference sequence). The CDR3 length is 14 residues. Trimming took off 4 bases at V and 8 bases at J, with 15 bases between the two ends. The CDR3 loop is CASSYTRRGDEQFF. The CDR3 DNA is TGTGCCAGCAGTTACACTAGAAGGGGAGATGAGCAGTTCTTC.

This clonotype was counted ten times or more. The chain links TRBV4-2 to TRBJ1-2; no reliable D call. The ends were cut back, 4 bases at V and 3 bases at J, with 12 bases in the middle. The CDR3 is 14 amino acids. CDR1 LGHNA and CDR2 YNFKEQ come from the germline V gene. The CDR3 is CASSPERIHYGYTF. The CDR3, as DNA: TGTGCCAGCAGCCCGGAACGGATTCACTATGGCTACACCTTC.

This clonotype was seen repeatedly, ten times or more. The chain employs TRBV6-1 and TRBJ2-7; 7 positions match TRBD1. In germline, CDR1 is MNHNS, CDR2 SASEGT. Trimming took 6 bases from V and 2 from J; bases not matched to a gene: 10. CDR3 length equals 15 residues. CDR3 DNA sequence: TGTGCCAGCAGCCCCCGACAGGGCCTAACCTACGAGCAGTACTTC. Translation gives CASSPRQGLTYEQYF.

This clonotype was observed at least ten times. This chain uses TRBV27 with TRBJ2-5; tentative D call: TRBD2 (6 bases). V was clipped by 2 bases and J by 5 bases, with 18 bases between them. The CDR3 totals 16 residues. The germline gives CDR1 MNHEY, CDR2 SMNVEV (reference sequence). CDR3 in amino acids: CASSLMGGKRKETQYF. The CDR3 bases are TGTGCCAGCAGTTTAATGGGGGGAAAGAGGAAGGAGACCCAGTACTTC.

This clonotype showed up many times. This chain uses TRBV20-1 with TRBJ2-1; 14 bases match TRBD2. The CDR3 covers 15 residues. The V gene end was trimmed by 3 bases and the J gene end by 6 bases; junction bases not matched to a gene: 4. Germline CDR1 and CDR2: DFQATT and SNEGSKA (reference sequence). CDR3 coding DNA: TGCAGTGCTAGGTCCGGGACTAGCGGGGGCAATGAGCAGTTCTTC. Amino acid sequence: CSARSGTSGGNEQFF.

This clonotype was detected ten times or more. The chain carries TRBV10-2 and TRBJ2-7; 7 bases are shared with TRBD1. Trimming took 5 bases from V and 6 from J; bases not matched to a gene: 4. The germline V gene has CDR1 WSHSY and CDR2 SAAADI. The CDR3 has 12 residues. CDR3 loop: CASSYDRVEQYF. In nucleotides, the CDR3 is TGCGCCAGCAGTTACGACAGGGTCGAGCAGTACTTC.

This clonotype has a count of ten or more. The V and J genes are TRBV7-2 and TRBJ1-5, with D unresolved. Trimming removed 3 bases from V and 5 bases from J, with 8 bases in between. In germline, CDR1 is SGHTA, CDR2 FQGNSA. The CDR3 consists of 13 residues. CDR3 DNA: TGTGCCAGCAGCTTTTACCCGTATCAGCCCCAGCATTTT. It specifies CASSFYPYQPQHF.

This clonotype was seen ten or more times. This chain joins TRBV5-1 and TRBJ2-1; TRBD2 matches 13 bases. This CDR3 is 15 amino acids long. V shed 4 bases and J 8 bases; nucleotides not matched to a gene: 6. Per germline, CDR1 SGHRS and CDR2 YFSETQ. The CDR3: CASSRGTSGTHEQFF. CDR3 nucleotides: TGCGCCAGCAGCCGTGGGACTAGCGGGACACATGAGCAGTTCTTC. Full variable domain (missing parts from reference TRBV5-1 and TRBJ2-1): KAGVTQTPRYLIKTRGQQVTLSCSPISGHRSVSWYQQTPGQGLQFLFEYFSETQRNKGNFPGRFSGRQFSNSRSEMNVSTLELGDSALYLCASSRGTSGTHEQFFGPGTRLTVL.

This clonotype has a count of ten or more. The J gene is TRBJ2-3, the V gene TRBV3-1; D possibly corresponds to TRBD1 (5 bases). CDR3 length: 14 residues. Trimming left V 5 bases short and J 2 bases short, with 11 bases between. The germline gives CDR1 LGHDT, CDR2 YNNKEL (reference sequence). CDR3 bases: TGTGCCAGCAGCGATACAGGCCTCACAGATACGCAGTATTTT. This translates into CASSDTGLTDTQYF.

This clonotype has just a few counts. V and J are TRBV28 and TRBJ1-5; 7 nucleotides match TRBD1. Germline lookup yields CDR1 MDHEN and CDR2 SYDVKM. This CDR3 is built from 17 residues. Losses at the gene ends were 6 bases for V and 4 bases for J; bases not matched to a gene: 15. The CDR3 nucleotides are TGTGCCAGCAGCTATCCGGACAGGAGCGTGAGAAATCAGCCCCAGCATTTT. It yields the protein CASSYPDRSVRNQPQHF.

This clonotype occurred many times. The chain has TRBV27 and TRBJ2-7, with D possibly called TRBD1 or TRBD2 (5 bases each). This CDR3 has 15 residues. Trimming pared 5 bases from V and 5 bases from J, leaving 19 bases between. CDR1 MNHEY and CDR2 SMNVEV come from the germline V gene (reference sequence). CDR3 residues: CASSPISGTRDEQYF. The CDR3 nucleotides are TGTGCCAGCAGTCCAATTTCCGGGACGAGGGACGAGCAGTACTTC.

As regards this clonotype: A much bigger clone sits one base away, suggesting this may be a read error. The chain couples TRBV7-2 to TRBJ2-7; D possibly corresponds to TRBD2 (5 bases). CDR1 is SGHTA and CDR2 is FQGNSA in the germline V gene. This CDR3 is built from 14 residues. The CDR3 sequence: CASRIRSAAYKQYF. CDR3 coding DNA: TGTGCCAGCAGGATCCGTAGCGCCGCCTACAAGCAGTACTTC.

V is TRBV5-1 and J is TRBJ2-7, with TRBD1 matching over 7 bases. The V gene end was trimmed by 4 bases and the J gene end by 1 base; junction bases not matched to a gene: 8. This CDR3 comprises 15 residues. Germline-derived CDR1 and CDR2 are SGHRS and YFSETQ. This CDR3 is CASSRQGDRSYEQYF. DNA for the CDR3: TGCGCCAGCAGCCGCCAGGGGGATAGATCCTACGAGCAGTACTTC.

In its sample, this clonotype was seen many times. The CDR3 DNA sequence: TGTGCCATCAGTGATGGAGGGGGTCGTAACTATGGCTACACCTTC. This codes for CAISDGGGRNYGYTF. The V gene is TRBV10-3, the J gene TRBJ1-2, with D tentatively TRBD1 (6 bases). Trimming pared 3 bases from V and 1 base from J, leaving 12 bases between. CDR1 and CDR2 from the germline V gene are ENHRY and SYGVKD. The CDR3 has 15 amino acids.

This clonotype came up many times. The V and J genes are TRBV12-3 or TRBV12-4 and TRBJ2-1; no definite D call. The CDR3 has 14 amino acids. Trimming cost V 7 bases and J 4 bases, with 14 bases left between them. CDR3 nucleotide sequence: TGTGCCAGCACCCCCTCAGAGGAGTACAATGAGCAGTTCTTC. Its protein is CASTPSEEYNEQFF.

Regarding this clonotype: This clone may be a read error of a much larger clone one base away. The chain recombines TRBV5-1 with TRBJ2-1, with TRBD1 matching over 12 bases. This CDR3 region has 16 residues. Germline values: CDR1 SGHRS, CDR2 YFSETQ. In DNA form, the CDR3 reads TGCGCCAGCAGCCTATCCGGGACAGGGGGCTACAATGAGCATTTCTTC. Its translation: CASSLSGTGGYNEHFF.

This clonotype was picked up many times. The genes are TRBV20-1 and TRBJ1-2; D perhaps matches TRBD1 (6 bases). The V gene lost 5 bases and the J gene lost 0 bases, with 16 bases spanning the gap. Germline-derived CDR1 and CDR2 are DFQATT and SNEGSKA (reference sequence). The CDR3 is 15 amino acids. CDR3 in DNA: TGCAGTGCTGACCAGGGGTCGCCCGCTAACTATGGCTACACCTTC. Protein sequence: CSADQGSPANYGYTF.

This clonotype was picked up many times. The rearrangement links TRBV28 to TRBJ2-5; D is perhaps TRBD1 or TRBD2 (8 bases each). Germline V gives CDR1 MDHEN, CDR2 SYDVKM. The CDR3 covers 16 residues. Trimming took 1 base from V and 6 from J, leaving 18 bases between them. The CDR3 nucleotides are TGTGCCAGCAGTTTATATGACAGGGGACTAGGAAAGACCCAGTACTTC. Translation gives CASSLYDRGLGKTQYF.

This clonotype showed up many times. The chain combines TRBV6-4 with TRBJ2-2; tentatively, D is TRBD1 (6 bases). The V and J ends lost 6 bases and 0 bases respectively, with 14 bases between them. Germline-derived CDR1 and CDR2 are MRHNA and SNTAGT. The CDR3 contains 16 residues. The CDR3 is CASSKEQGTNTGELFF. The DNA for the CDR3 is TGTGCCAGCAGCAAAGAACAGGGAACGAACACCGGGGAGCTGTTTTTT.

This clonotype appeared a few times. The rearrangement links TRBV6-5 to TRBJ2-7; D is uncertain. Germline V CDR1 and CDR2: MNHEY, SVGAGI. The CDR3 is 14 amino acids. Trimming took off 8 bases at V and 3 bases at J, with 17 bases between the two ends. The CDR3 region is CASQDIGWSYEQYF. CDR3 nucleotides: TGTGCCAGCCAAGACATCGGGTGGAGCTACGAGCAGTACTTC.

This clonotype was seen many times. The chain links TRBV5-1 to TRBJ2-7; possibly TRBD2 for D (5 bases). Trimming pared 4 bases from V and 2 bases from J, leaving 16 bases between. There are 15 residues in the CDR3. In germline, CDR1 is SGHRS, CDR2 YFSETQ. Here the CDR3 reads CASSDIRRFPYEQYF. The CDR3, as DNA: TGCGCCAGCAGCGATATTCGGAGGTTCCCCTACGAGCAGTACTTC.

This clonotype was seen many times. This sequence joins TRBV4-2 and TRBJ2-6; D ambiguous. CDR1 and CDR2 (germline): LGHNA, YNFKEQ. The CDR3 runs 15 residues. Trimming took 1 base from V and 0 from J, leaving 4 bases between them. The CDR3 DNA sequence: TGTGCCAGCAGCCAAGGCAACTCTGGGGCCAACGTCCTGACTTTC. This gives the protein CASSQGNSGANVLTF.

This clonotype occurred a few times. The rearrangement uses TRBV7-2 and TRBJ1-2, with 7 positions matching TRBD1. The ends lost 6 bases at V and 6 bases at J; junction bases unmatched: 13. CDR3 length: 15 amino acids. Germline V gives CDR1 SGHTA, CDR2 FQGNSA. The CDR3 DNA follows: TGTGCCAGCAGTCGACAGGGAGGCGGTTTCGATGGCTACACCTTC. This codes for CASSRQGGGFDGYTF. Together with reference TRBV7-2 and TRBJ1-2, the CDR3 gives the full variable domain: GAGVSQSPSNKVTEKGKDVELRCDPISGHTALYWYRQSLGQGLEFLIYFQGNSAPDKSGLPSDRFSAERTGGSVSTLTIQRTQQEDSAVYLCASSRQGGGFDGYTFGSGTRLTVV.